The 12 T cell receptor beta chains below were found in one sample sequenced in a study of PD-1 blockade in classical Hodgkin lymphoma. The assay was immunoSEQ multiplex PCR, and TCRdb's table has in-frame clones only and misses some. The table has approximately 89,000 clones, approximately 80% seen once. Relapse after autologous stem cell transplantation occurred in every patient, and brentuximab vedotin exposure varied. This specimen was peripheral blood mononuclear cells (PBMCs), taken at baseline. Receptor source: a human donor with classical Hodgkin lymphoma.

The chain carries TRBV6-5 and TRBJ2-2, with TRBD2 as a possible D gene (5 bases). The CDR3 is 13 residues long. The V end was cut by 6 bases, the J end by 5 bases, with 10 bases between. The germline gives CDR1 MNHEY, CDR2 SVGAGI. CDR3 amino acids: CASRPRGTGELFF. CDR3 coding DNA: TGTGCCAGCAGGCCACGGGGAACCGGGGAGCTGTTTTTT.

The chain couples TRBV27 to TRBJ2-1; 11 bases line up with TRBD1. With V trimmed by 5 bases and J by 4 bases, 13 bases remained unmatched. CDR1 MNHEY and CDR2 SMNVEV come from the germline V gene (reference sequence). The CDR3 contains 18 residues. CDR3 sequence (DNA): TGTGCCAGCAGTCTAGCCCGAGCGGGGACAGGGGGTTACAATGAGCAGTTCTTC. Amino acids: CASSLARAGTGGYNEQFF.

The chain links TRBV19 to TRBJ2-1, with 7 nucleotides matching TRBD2. V dropped 7 bases and J dropped 5; count of bases not matched to a gene: 11. Germline lookup yields CDR1 LNHDA and CDR2 SQIVND (reference sequence). This CDR3 comprises 15 residues. CDR3 residues: CASKGLAGEDNEQFF. The CDR3 DNA follows: TGTGCCAGTAAAGGTTTGGCGGGGGAAGACAATGAGCAGTTCTTC.

The chain carries TRBV2 and TRBJ2-7; D call uncertain. CDR3 size: 14 residues. Trimming cost V 10 bases and J 4 bases, with 20 bases left between them. Germline V gene lookup returns CDR1 SNHLY and CDR2 FYNNEI. CDR3 sequence: CATTPALDGYEQYF. The CDR3, as DNA: TGTGCCACCACCCCAGCACTCGATGGTTACGAGCAGTACTTC.

The rearrangement uses TRBV7-2 and TRBJ1-2, with D tentatively TRBD1 (6 bases). The CDR3 is made up of 13 amino acids. V dropped 5 bases and J dropped 8 bases, with 15 bases sitting between them. Germline V lookup: CDR1 SGHTA, CDR2 FQGNSA. The CDR3 region has the DNA TGTGCCAGCAGCCCCGGGGGCGCCTTAGGCTACACCTTC. Protein: CASSPGGALGYTF.

This chain links TRBV19 with TRBJ2-1; TRBD2 agrees at 7 bases. The CDR3 is 15 amino acids. Germline CDR1 is LNHDA and CDR2 is SQIVND (reference sequence). The junction had 7 bases not matched to a gene; V was cut back by 2 bases and J by 6 bases. Written as DNA, the CDR3 is TGTGCCAGTAGTATACTAACCGGGACTATCAATGAGCAGTTCTTC. This gives the protein CASSILTGTINEQFF.

This clone was seen a handful of times. V is TRBV5-1 and J is TRBJ2-2; 7 positions match TRBD2. Germline trimming cut 4 bases from V and 4 bases from J; bases unmatched to any gene: 7. There are 15 residues in the CDR3. Germline CDR1 is SGHRS and CDR2 is YFSETQ. The CDR3 DNA reads as TGCGCCAGCAGCCTCAGCGGGATCTCCACCGGGGAGCTGTTTTTT. Amino acid sequence: CASSLSGISTGELFF.

The chain employs TRBV6-6 and TRBJ1-2; D is undetermined. V was clipped by 4 bases and J by 2 bases, with 14 bases between them. This CDR3 has 15 amino acids. Germline V CDR1 and CDR2: MNHNY, SVGAGI (reference sequence). The CDR3 here is CASSSPKLGNYGYTF. The CDR3 nucleotides read TGTGCCAGCAGTTCCCCCAAACTGGGGAACTATGGCTACACCTTC.

This clone has a handful of counts. J is TRBJ2-5 and V is TRBV15, with no clear D. Germline CDR1 is LNHNV and CDR2 is YYDKDF (reference sequence). The CDR3 covers 12 residues. Trimming pared 0 bases from V and 1 base from J, leaving 0 bases between. The CDR3 nucleotides read TGTGCCACCAGCAGAGACCAAGAGACCCAGTACTTC. Protein: CATSRDQETQYF.

For this clone: At one of its ends the junction is not consistent with the germline gene, which may arise from a read error. The V gene is TRBV7-9, the J gene TRBJ2-3, with 9 bases lining up with TRBD2. Germline-derived CDR1 and CDR2 are SEHNR and FQNEAQ (reference sequence). The CDR3 has 15 amino acids. This CDR3 reads CASSQEREALDTQYF. CDR3 sequence (DNA): TGCGCCAGCAGCCAAGAGCGGGAGGCGCTAGATACGCAGTATTTT.

This chain links TRBV19 with TRBJ2-1, with 9 bases matching TRBD2. The CDR3 covers 17 residues. Trimming took 1 base from V and 7 from J; bases not matched to a gene: 11. Per germline, CDR1 LNHDA and CDR2 SQIVND (reference sequence). This CDR3 reads CASSIVWTSVVGNEQFF. CDR3 bases: TGTGCCAGTAGTATAGTTTGGACTAGCGTGGTAGGGAATGAGCAGTTCTTC.

The chain employs TRBV11-2 and TRBJ2-1, with 8 bases matching TRBD1. Germline lookup yields CDR1 SGHAT and CDR2 FQNNGV. CDR3 length: 16 residues. Trimming at V came to 5 bases and at J to 1 base, leaving 7 bases not matched to a gene. CDR3 coding DNA: TGTGCCAGCAGCCGATCACAGGGGGGATCCTACAATGAGCAGTTCTTC. It specifies CASSRSQGGSYNEQFF. The whole variable domain, remainder taken from reference TRBV11-2 and TRBJ2-1, is EAGVAQSPRYKIIEKRQSVAFWCNPISGHATLYWYQQILGQGPKLLIQFQNNGVVDDSQLPKDRFSAERLKGVDSTLKIQPAKLEDSAVYLCASSRSQGGSYNEQFFGPGTRLTVL.